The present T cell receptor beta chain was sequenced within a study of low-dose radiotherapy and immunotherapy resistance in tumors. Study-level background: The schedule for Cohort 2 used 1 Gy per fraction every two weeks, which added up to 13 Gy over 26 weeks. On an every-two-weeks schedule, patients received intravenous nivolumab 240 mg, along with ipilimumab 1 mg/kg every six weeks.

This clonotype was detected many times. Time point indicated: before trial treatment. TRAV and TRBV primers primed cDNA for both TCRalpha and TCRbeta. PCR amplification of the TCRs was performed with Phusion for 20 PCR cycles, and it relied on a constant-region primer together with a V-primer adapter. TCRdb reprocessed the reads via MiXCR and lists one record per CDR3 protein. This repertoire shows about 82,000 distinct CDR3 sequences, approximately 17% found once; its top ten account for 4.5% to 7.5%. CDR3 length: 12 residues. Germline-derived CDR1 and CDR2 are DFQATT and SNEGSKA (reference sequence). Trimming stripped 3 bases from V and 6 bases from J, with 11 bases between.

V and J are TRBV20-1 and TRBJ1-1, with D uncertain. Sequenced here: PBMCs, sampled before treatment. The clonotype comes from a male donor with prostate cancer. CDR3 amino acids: CSASVRWAEAFF. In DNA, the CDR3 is TGCAGTGCTAGTGTCCGATGGGCTGAAGCTTTCTTT.